This entry lists 32 T cell receptor beta chains sequenced from one sample in a study of cytomegalovirus exposure and HLA in healthy donors listed by TCRdb under 2017. The receptor library was made with the immunoSEQ multiplex PCR assay. TCRdb took over this immuneACCESS table, retaining in-frame rearrangements with V and J assigned. Such tables are incomplete; in checked studies, under half of the missing clones stem from an unresolved V gene, and the remainder is unexplained. Across this sample there are roughly 65,000 clones, with about 91% seen only once. Clones ranked in the top ten supply about 5.4% of the sample. Material for sequencing was PBMCs. The receptors here all came from a man aged 18 to 30 in good health and CMV-seropositive.

A few counts support this clone. The chain uses TRBV9 and TRBJ1-1, with 8 bases matching TRBD1. The ends lost 0 bases at V and 0 bases at J; junction bases unmatched: 1. Per the germline V gene, CDR1 is SGDLS and CDR2 is YYNGEE. The CDR3 is 15 amino acids. CDR3 protein: CASSVEGQVNTEAFF. DNA of the CDR3: TGTGCCAGCAGCGTAGAGGGACAGGTGAACACTGAAGCTTTCTTT.

V gene TRBV15 combines with J gene TRBJ2-1, with 7 positions matching TRBD2. The germline V gene encodes CDR1 LNHNV and CDR2 YYDKDF (reference sequence). This CDR3 comprises 17 residues. The junction had 9 bases not matched to a gene; V was cut back by 0 bases and J by 4 bases. The CDR3 region has the DNA TGTGCCACCAGCAGAGAGTTGGGCCTAGCGGATTACAATGAGCAGTTCTTC. It specifies CATSRELGLADYNEQFF.

The chain links TRBV5-4 to TRBJ1-1, with TRBD1 identical over 10 bases. The V and J ends lost 3 bases and 10 bases, in that order; junction bases with no gene match: 6. Germline CDR1 and CDR2: SGHNT and YYREEE (reference sequence). The CDR3 totals 13 residues. CDR3 protein: CASSWGDRGSAFF. The CDR3 DNA follows: TGTGCCAGCAGCTGGGGGGACAGGGGCTCAGCTTTCTTT.

This sequence joins TRBV9 and TRBJ2-7; D may be TRBD1 (5 bases). CDR3 length: 16 residues. Between the trimmed V and J ends, which lost 0 bases and 0 bases, there was a span of 13 bases. Per the germline V gene, CDR1 is SGDLS and CDR2 is YYNGEE. The CDR3 here is CASSVVGAAPSYEQYF. The CDR3 coding sequence is TGTGCCAGCAGCGTAGTAGGGGCAGCCCCCTCCTACGAGCAGTACTTC.

This sequence joins TRBV10-2 and TRBJ2-1, with TRBD2 matching over 10 bases. From germline, CDR1 is WSHSY and CDR2 SAAADI. With 7 bases clipped from V and 4 bases from J, the junction kept 7 bases outside the gene matches. This CDR3 has 15 amino acids. The CDR3 nucleotides read TGCGCCAGCATAATAGCGGGAGGTCTTTACAATGAGCAGTTCTTC. It translates to CASIIAGGLYNEQFF.

This chain connects TRBV19 to TRBJ1-3; D possibly corresponds to TRBD1 (5 bases). The CDR3 has 13 amino acids. Trimming pared 3 bases from V and 6 bases from J, leaving 9 bases between. Germline CDR1 reads LNHDA; CDR2 reads SQIVND (reference sequence). The CDR3 DNA sequence: TGTGCCAGTAGTATCGACAGCCAAAACACCATATATTTT. Amino acid sequence: CASSIDSQNTIYF. Looking up the rest from reference TRBV19 and TRBJ1-3 gives the full variable domain: DGGITQSPKYLFRKEGQNVTLSCEQNLNHDAMYWYRQDPGQGLRLIYYSQIVNDFQKGDIAEGYSVSREKKESFPLTVTSAQKNPTAFYLCASSIDSQNTIYFGEGSWLTVV.

In DNA, the CDR3 is TGTGCCAGCAGTTTGGTCGCGGGAGGGTCCTACGAGCAGTACTTC. It is translated as CASSLVAGGSYEQYF. The chain links TRBV28 to TRBJ2-7; 9 bases map to TRBD2. Trimming removed 3 bases from V and 1 base from J; junction bases left unmatched: 4. Germline-derived CDR1 and CDR2 are MDHEN and SYDVKM. The CDR3 sequence is 15 residues long.

The chain uses TRBV18 and TRBJ2-7; TRBD1 matches at 7 bases. Per the germline V gene, CDR1 is KGHSH and CDR2 is LQKENI. The CDR3 runs to 15 residues. After removal of 3 bases from V and 7 bases from J, the junction contained 12 bases not matched to a gene. The CDR3 bases are TGTGCCAGCTCACCCGCCAGACAGGGCATGCGGGAGCAGTACTTC. This encodes CASSPARQGMREQYF.

The chain recombines TRBV27 with TRBJ1-1, with D perhaps matching TRBD1 (6 bases). V was trimmed by 5 bases and J by 0 bases, leaving 10 bases between them. Germline values: CDR1 MNHEY, CDR2 SMNVEV (reference sequence). This CDR3 spans 14 amino acids. CDR3 sequence: CASSGTGLNTEAFF. Here the CDR3 DNA reads TGTGCCAGCAGTGGAACAGGGTTGAACACTGAAGCTTTCTTT.

The rearrangement links TRBV7-3 to TRBJ2-1; the D gene is possibly TRBD2 (6 bases). The CDR3 length is 17 residues. With 0 bases removed from V and 6 bases from J, the gap between germline ends came to 18 bases. Germline CDR1 and CDR2: SGHTA and FQGTGA. Here the CDR3 reads CASSLTGAGPPPNEQFF. DNA of the CDR3: TGTGCCAGCAGCTTAACGGGCGCGGGACCCCCCCCCAATGAGCAGTTCTTC.

The V and J genes are TRBV14 and TRBJ1-2; TRBD1 aligns across 7 bases. J was trimmed by 4 bases and V by 4 bases; bases with no gene match: 3. The CDR3 runs to 13 residues. Germline CDR1 and CDR2: SGHDN and FVKESK. Here the CDR3 reads CASSPTGFYGYTF. CDR3 DNA sequence: TGTGCCAGCAGCCCGACAGGGTTCTATGGCTACACCTTC.

The V call is TRBV28, the J call TRBJ1-2; 7 bases match TRBD1. V gave up 5 bases and J gave up 4 bases; unmatched junction bases: 10. Germline-derived CDR1 and CDR2 are MDHEN and SYDVKM. The CDR3 contains 15 residues. The CDR3 DNA is TGTGCCAGCAGTCCTACAGGGGCAAGTATCTATGGCTACACCTTC. Its translation is CASSPTGASIYGYTF.

The V call is TRBV5-1, the J call TRBJ2-7; possible D gene TRBD1, 5 bases. Trimming stripped 4 bases from V and 0 bases from J, with 8 bases between. The CDR3 is 13 amino acids. Germline V lookup: CDR1 SGHRS, CDR2 YFSETQ. The CDR3 protein is CASSKGDSYEQYF. CDR3 in DNA: TGCGCCAGCAGCAAAGGGGACTCCTACGAGCAGTACTTC. Variable domain in full (rest from reference TRBV5-1 and TRBJ2-7): KAGVTQTPRYLIKTRGQQVTLSCSPISGHRSVSWYQQTPGQGLQFLFEYFSETQRNKGNFPGRFSGRQFSNSRSEMNVSTLELGDSALYLCASSKGDSYEQYFGPGTRLTVT.

The rearrangement links TRBV7-9 to TRBJ1-3; perhaps TRBD1 as D (5 bases). The CDR3 consists of 16 residues. In germline, CDR1 is SEHNR, CDR2 FQNEAQ (reference sequence). V lost 1 base to trimming and J lost 1 base, with 11 bases between them. This CDR3 is CASSLEARESGNTIYF. The CDR3 DNA reads TGTGCCAGCAGCTTAGAGGCCAGGGAATCTGGAAACACCATATATTTT.

This chain uses TRBV6-5 with TRBJ2-1; 10 bases align to TRBD2. V lost 6 bases to trimming and J lost 4 bases; unmatched junction nucleotides: 0. The CDR3 spans 13 residues. Germline-derived CDR1 and CDR2 are MNHEY and SVGAGI. The CDR3 DNA follows: TGTGCCAGCAGGACTAGCGGGTACAATGAGCAGTTCTTC. This translates into CASRTSGYNEQFF.

This clone was counted a few times. The chain couples TRBV19 to TRBJ1-5; D ambiguous. V dropped 0 bases and J dropped 9 bases, with 15 bases sitting between them. Germline CDR1 is LNHDA and CDR2 is SQIVND (reference sequence). The CDR3 loop spans 15 amino acids. Here the CDR3 DNA reads TGTGCCAGTAGTATAGAGCGAGGGTCCCCTTCGCCCCAGCATTTT. Its protein is CASSIERGSPSPQHF.

The chain joins TRBV7-3 to TRBJ2-3; 7 nucleotides match TRBD2. The germline V gene has CDR1 SGHTA and CDR2 FQGTGA. This CDR3 has 22 residues. The V segment lost 2 bases and the J segment 0 bases; nucleotides outside the gene matches: 23. The CDR3 sequence: CASSLVGWSDGTNSYSTDTQYF. In nucleotides, the CDR3 is TGTGCCAGCAGCTTAGTTGGGTGGTCGGACGGGACTAATTCTTATAGCACAGATACGCAGTATTTT.

The V gene is TRBV5-1, the J gene TRBJ2-2; tentatively, D is TRBD2 (6 bases). Germline CDR1 is SGHRS and CDR2 is YFSETQ. Trimming took off 4 bases at V and 2 bases at J, with 9 bases between the two ends. This CDR3 has 14 amino acids. Written as DNA, the CDR3 is TGCGCCAGCAGCCCGGGACTTAACACCGGGGAGCTGTTTTTT. Residues: CASSPGLNTGELFF.

This chain uses TRBV5-1 with TRBJ1-1, with 7 nucleotides matching TRBD1. Unmatched junction bases numbered 6, after V lost 1 base and J lost 6 bases. The CDR3 has 14 amino acids. From germline, CDR1 is SGHRS and CDR2 YFSETQ. The CDR3 DNA reads as TGCGCCAGCAGCTTGACCGGGACAGTTCCTGAAGCTTTCTTT. Translated, it gives CASSLTGTVPEAFF.

This clone appeared a few times. As DNA, the CDR3 is TGTGCCAGCAGCGAGGGGGGGGTACAGCCCCAGCATTTT. It specifies CASSEGGVQPQHF. This chain joins TRBV28 and TRBJ1-5; D may be TRBD1 (6 bases). CDR1 is MDHEN and CDR2 is SYDVKM in the germline V gene. Trimming removed 6 bases at V and 7 bases at J, with 13 bases between. The CDR3 has 13 amino acids.

The genes are TRBV27 and TRBJ2-1, with a tentative D call TRBD2 (6 bases). This CDR3 has 15 amino acids. V lost 3 bases and J 7 bases, leaving 16 bases between the germline ends. Germline lookup yields CDR1 MNHEY and CDR2 SMNVEV (reference sequence). CDR3 amino acids: CASSLGRRLVNEQFF. The CDR3 DNA reads as TGTGCCAGCAGTTTGGGCCGCCGACTAGTGAATGAGCAGTTCTTC.

This clone is a singleton in its sample. The rearrangement uses TRBV6-5 and TRBJ2-7; a weak D match, TRBD2 (6 bases). Germline V gene lookup returns CDR1 MNHEY and CDR2 SVGAGI. The CDR3 length is 14 residues. Between the trimmed V and J ends, which lost 7 bases and 2 bases, there was a span of 15 bases. The CDR3 nucleotides are TGTGCCAGCACCTATGAGGAGGGACCCTACGAGCAGTACTTC. Translating it yields CASTYEEGPYEQYF.

The chain is built from TRBV19 and TRBJ2-7; possible D gene TRBD2, 6 bases. Between the trimmed V and J ends, which lost 5 bases and 4 bases, there was a span of 18 bases. The CDR3 spans 15 residues. Germline-derived CDR1 and CDR2 are LNHDA and SQIVND (reference sequence). The CDR3, as DNA: TGTGCCAGTAGTGTCCGGCGACTAGGCATTTACGAGCAGTACTTC. Encoded protein: CASSVRRLGIYEQYF.

The rearrangement links TRBV30 to TRBJ2-2; 7 positions match TRBD2. The trim removed 8 bases at V and 6 bases at J, leaving 9 bases unmatched. Germline loops: CDR1 GTSNPN, CDR2 SVGIG (reference sequence). This CDR3 spans 13 amino acids. Written as DNA, the CDR3 is TGTGCCACCCGGGCGGGAGTGTCCGGGGAGCTGTTTTTT. Translation gives CATRAGVSGELFF.

The chain links TRBV10-1 to TRBJ2-5; 9 nucleotides line up with TRBD2. Germline V gives CDR1 WNHNN, CDR2 SYGVQD (reference sequence). Germline trimming cut 0 bases from V and 1 base from J; bases unmatched to any gene: 6. The CDR3 is 17 amino acids. CDR3 protein: CASSESRLAETQETQYF. As DNA, the CDR3 is TGCGCCAGCAGTGAGTCGCGACTAGCGGAAACCCAAGAGACCCAGTACTTC.

This chain joins TRBV5-1 and TRBJ1-1, with D hard to call. This CDR3 is 13 amino acids long. The germline gives CDR1 SGHRS, CDR2 YFSETQ. Trimming left V 0 bases short and J 4 bases short, with 7 bases between. The CDR3 nucleotides read TGCGCCAGCAGCTTGGCCACGGGCACTGAAGCTTTCTTT. Translating it yields CASSLATGTEAFF.

This rearrangement joins TRBV27 to TRBJ2-7; maybe TRBD1 (6 bases). With 3 bases removed from V and 5 bases from J, the gap between germline ends came to 11 bases. Germline CDR1 and CDR2: MNHEY and SMNVEV (reference sequence). CDR3 size: 13 residues. In nucleotides, the CDR3 is TGTGCCAGCAGTTTGGGCAGGGGCCACGAGCAGTACTTC. Protein: CASSLGRGHEQYF.

This chain uses TRBV10-3 with TRBJ2-1; possible D gene TRBD2, 5 bases. The ends were cut back, 0 bases at V and 8 bases at J, with 11 bases in the middle. CDR3 length equals 14 residues. Germline V gives CDR1 ENHRY, CDR2 SYGVKD. In DNA form, the CDR3 reads TGTGCCATCAGTGAGTCGACTCTTAGCGATGAGCAGTTCTTC. Translating it yields CAISESTLSDEQFF.

This clone was seen more than once but under ten times. This chain links TRBV7-9 with TRBJ1-4, with D possibly TRBD1 on 5 matching bases. The V end lost 5 bases, the J end lost 7 bases, and 17 bases lay between the germline ends. CDR1 and CDR2 from the germline V gene are SEHNR and FQNEAQ (reference sequence). The CDR3 runs 15 residues. CDR3: CASSPVGGISEKLFF. The CDR3, as DNA: TGTGCCAGCAGCCCAGTGGGGGGAATAAGTGAAAAACTGTTTTTT.

The chain carries TRBV5-1 and TRBJ1-1; D is perhaps TRBD1 (5 bases). With 5 bases removed from V and 4 bases from J, the gap between germline ends came to 15 bases. Germline CDR1 reads SGHRS; CDR2 reads YFSETQ. CDR3 length: 14 amino acids. This chain's CDR3 is CASRPGGFGTEAFF. The CDR3 DNA sequence: TGCGCCAGCAGGCCGGGGGGGTTTGGCACTGAAGCTTTCTTT.

The genes are TRBV2 and TRBJ2-5; tentatively, D is TRBD2 (7 bases). V was trimmed by 7 bases and J by 2 bases, leaving 11 bases between them. The CDR3 is made up of 13 amino acids. Germline V gene sequence: CDR1 SNHLY, CDR2 FYNNEI. The CDR3 reads CASIGGGQETQYF. The CDR3 DNA is TGTGCCAGCATAGGGGGAGGGCAAGAGACCCAGTACTTC.

The chain combines TRBV5-6 with TRBJ2-4, with TRBD1 matching over 7 bases. Unmatched junction bases numbered 4, after V lost 3 bases and J lost 7 bases. This CDR3 spans 13 amino acids. Per the germline V gene, CDR1 is SGHDT and CDR2 is YYEEEE. The CDR3 DNA reads TGTGCCAGCAGCTCGACAGGGCCCAACATTCAGTACTTC. It encodes CASSSTGPNIQYF.